Included here is one TCR beta chain sequence, with context. The data were obtained in a study of T cell changes during pregnancy in multiple sclerosis. Germline assignment: CDR1 SGHRS and CDR2 YFSETQ. With V trimmed by 5 bases and J by 7 bases, 7 bases remained unmatched. The CDR3 totals 16 residues. Here immunoSEQ multiplex PCR was the method, and the copy in TCRdb shows in-frame clones only, minus some. The sample lists some 77,000 clones; 89% were seen once. This sample comprised peripheral blood, obtained before pregnancy. The receptor's source is a female donor with multiple sclerosis, enrolled in a pregnancy study. The chain couples TRBV5-1 to TRBJ2-1; TRBD2 aligns across 15 bases. CDR3 sequence reads: CASRPGLAGGQNEQFF. CDR3 DNA sequence: TGCGCCAGCAGGCCAGGACTAGCGGGGGGGCAAAATGAGCAGTTCTTC.